One sample yielded the 27 T cell receptor beta chains listed below, sequenced in a study of blood T cell repertoires in COVID-19. The protocol was immunoSEQ multiplex PCR, while the TCRdb copy is restricted to in-frame clones and leaves out a portion. Here the sample spans some 400,000 clones, 75% to 90% being singletons. What was sequenced was PBMCs or T cells enriched from blood (not recorded which). These receptors originate from a man aged 25 to 40 who had recovered from COVID-19.

This clone was detected only once. The rearrangement links TRBV27 to TRBJ2-1, with D maybe TRBD1 (5 bases). The CDR3 totals 11 residues. Germline V gives CDR1 MNHEY, CDR2 SMNVEV (reference sequence). The V end was cut by 6 bases, the J end by 11 bases, with 11 bases between. The CDR3 spells CASSRQGKQFF. CDR3 DNA sequence: TGTGCCAGCAGCCGCCAGGGCAAGCAGTTCTTC.

This clone was seen a single time. Within the sample, other DNA sequences also encode this same CDR3. The gene calls are TRBV28 and TRBJ2-7, with 9 bases fitting TRBD2. From germline, CDR1 is MDHEN and CDR2 SYDVKM. CDR3 size: 14 residues. Trimming cost V 2 bases and J 2 bases; bases outside gene matches: 1. CDR3: CASSLVAGAYEQYF. The CDR3 DNA follows: TGTGCCAGCAGTTTAGTAGCGGGAGCCTACGAGCAGTACTTC. Full variable domain (rest looked up from reference TRBV28 and TRBJ2-7): DVKVTQSSRYLVKRTGEKVFLECVQDMDHENMFWYRQDPGLGLRLIYFSYDVKMKEKGDIPEGYSVSREKKERFSLILESASTNQTSMYLCASSLVAGAYEQYFGPGTRLTVT.

A note on this clone: The same CDR3 is also encoded by other DNA sequences in this sample. The gene calls are TRBV29-1 and TRBJ2-5; weak D call: TRBD2 (5 bases). The CDR3 totals 12 residues. Germline V CDR1 and CDR2: SQVTM, ANQGSEA. Trimming cost V 4 bases and J 1 base, with 7 bases left between them. CDR3 DNA: TGCAGCGTTGGAGGACTCCAAGAGACCCAGTACTTC. This encodes CSVGGLQETQYF.

This chain uses TRBV6-2 or TRBV6-3 with TRBJ2-7; no clear D. Trimming cost V 6 bases and J 6 bases, with 12 bases left between them. CDR3 length: 12 residues. CDR1 MNHEY and CDR2 SVGEGT come from the germline V gene. CDR3 residues: CASSPNVLEQYF. Here the CDR3 DNA reads TGTGCCAGCAGCCCTAATGTCCTCGAGCAGTACTTC.

The V call is TRBV24-1, the J call TRBJ2-3; TRBD1 is a possible D gene (5 bases). The CDR3 has 16 residues. Trimming shortened V by 1 base and J by 0 bases, and 10 bases separated the two germline ends. The germline CDR1 and CDR2 sequences are KGHDR and SFDVKD. The CDR3 nucleotides read TGTGCCACCAGTGATTTTGCGACAGTAAGCACAGATACGCAGTATTTT. Translating gives CATSDFATVSTDTQYF.

The chain recombines TRBV5-4 with TRBJ1-1; no clear D. The CDR3 length is 14 residues. Germline V gene data show CDR1 as SGHNT and CDR2 as YYREEE (reference sequence). Trimming stripped 1 base from V and 6 bases from J, with 13 bases between. The CDR3 here is CASSLYEGIPEAFF. The CDR3, as DNA: TGTGCCAGCAGCTTGTACGAGGGTATCCCTGAAGCTTTCTTT.

V usage is TRBV9 and J usage is TRBJ2-7, with D possibly being TRBD2 (6 bases). V shed 0 bases and J shed 6 bases, with 16 bases lying between them. The germline V gene has CDR1 SGDLS and CDR2 YYNGEE. This CDR3 is 15 amino acids long. The CDR3 nucleotides read TGTGCCAGCAGCGTAGATGGCGGGGCCGGGATCGAGCAGTACTTC. Protein sequence: CASSVDGGAGIEQYF.

This clone has a handful of counts. This chain connects TRBV9 to TRBJ2-1, with TRBD2 identical over 7 bases. Germline CDR1 reads SGDLS; CDR2 reads YYNGEE. The junction had 14 bases not matched to a gene; V was cut back by 3 bases and J by 8 bases. The CDR3 runs to 16 residues. The CDR3 bases are TGTGCCAGCAGCGAGTCCATACTAGCGCCGTCGGATGAGCAGTTCTTC. This codes for CASSESILAPSDEQFF.

V is TRBV7-2 and J is TRBJ2-1; D is perhaps TRBD2 (5 bases). The CDR3 is made up of 15 amino acids. V was clipped by 3 bases and J by 7 bases, with 16 bases between them. CDR1 is SGHTA and CDR2 is FQGNSA in the germline V gene. The CDR3 bases are TGTGCCAGCAGCTTCACTAACGGGATTACGAATGAGCAGTTCTTC. Translating it yields CASSFTNGITNEQFF.

The chain employs TRBV10-3 and TRBJ2-7; TRBD2 matches 11 bases. Germline CDR1 is ENHRY and CDR2 is SYGVKD. The CDR3 has 15 amino acids. The V segment lost 4 bases and the J segment 3 bases; nucleotides outside the gene matches: 5. The DNA for the CDR3 is TGTGCCATCAGTGTAACTAGCGGGAGTAACTACGAGCAGTACTTC. Translated, it gives CAISVTSGSNYEQYF.

V gene TRBV5-4 combines with J gene TRBJ2-7; the D is unclear. V dropped 2 bases and J dropped 3 bases, with 9 bases sitting between them. Germline values: CDR1 SGHNT, CDR2 YYREEE (reference sequence). The CDR3 totals 13 residues. The CDR3 is CASSLSVDYEQYF. The CDR3 DNA follows: TGTGCCAGCAGCTTATCAGTTGACTACGAGCAGTACTTC. The full variable domain, rest sourced from reference TRBV5-4 and TRBJ2-7, is ETGVTQSPTHLIKTRGQQVTLRCSSQSGHNTVSWYQQALGQGPQFIFQYYREEENGRGNFPPRFSGLQFPNYSSELNVNALELDDSALYLCASSLSVDYEQYFGPGTRLTVT.

This clone was observed a few times. The chain couples TRBV3-1 (or the pseudogene TRBV3-2) to TRBJ2-1; 12 nucleotides agree with TRBD2. The CDR3 totals 14 residues. The J segment lost 16 bases and the V segment lost 2 bases, leaving 9 bases of the junction unmatched. In germline, CDR1 is LGHDT, CDR2 YNNKEL (reference sequence). CDR3 bases: TGTGCCAGCAGCCAAACTCCGACTAGCGGGAGAATTTTCTTC. This encodes CASSQTPTSGRIFF.

This sequence joins TRBV11-2 and TRBJ2-7; weak D call: TRBD1 (6 bases). The V gene's germline CDR1 is SGHAT and CDR2 FQNNGV. V was cut by 1 base and J by 3 bases, with 13 bases left in between. The CDR3 sequence is 15 residues long. CDR3 region: CASSLGGTGNYEQYF. The CDR3 DNA reads as TGTGCCAGCAGCTTAGGAGGCACAGGGAACTACGAGCAGTACTTC.

A single count supports this clone. The chain combines TRBV13 with TRBJ2-1, with 7 bases matching TRBD2. Trimming removed 2 bases from V and 3 bases from J; junction bases left unmatched: 7. This CDR3 is built from 16 residues. Germline CDR1 and CDR2: PRHDT and FYEKMQ (reference sequence). CDR3: CASSLQRLADYNEQFF. The CDR3 bases are TGTGCCAGCAGCTTACAAAGGCTAGCGGACTACAATGAGCAGTTCTTC.

This clone was seen only once. The CDR3 sequence: CASSDAVNYGYTF. The CDR3, as DNA: TGTGCCAGCAGTGACGCAGTTAACTATGGCTACACCTTC. V is TRBV6-1 and J is TRBJ1-2; D is ambiguous. Germline loops: CDR1 MNHNS, CDR2 SASEGT. The CDR3 is made up of 13 amino acids. Trimming left V 3 bases short and J 1 base short, with 6 bases between.

The rearrangement links TRBV28 to TRBJ1-1; TRBD1 might be the D (5 bases). Trimming left V 2 bases short and J 4 bases short, with 8 bases between. CDR1 is MDHEN and CDR2 is SYDVKM in the germline V gene. CDR3 size: 13 residues. CDR3 region: CASSLQGSTEAFF. The CDR3 DNA sequence: TGTGCCAGCAGTTTACAGGGTAGCACTGAAGCTTTCTTT.

The rearrangement uses TRBV11-2 and TRBJ2-6, with unresolved D. Trimming pared 1 base from V and 4 bases from J, leaving 11 bases between. This CDR3 is 16 amino acids long. Germline loops: CDR1 SGHAT, CDR2 FQNNGV. The CDR3 region has the DNA TGTGCCAGCAGCTTAGGGAGACCGCCCGGGGCCAACGTCCTGACTTTC. This encodes CASSLGRPPGANVLTF.

The genes are TRBV6-5 and TRBJ1-3; D perhaps matches TRBD1 (5 bases). V lost 5 bases and J 8 bases, leaving 10 bases between the germline ends. The CDR3 runs 12 residues. Germline loops: CDR1 MNHEY, CDR2 SVGAGI. The DNA for the CDR3 is TGTGCCAGCAGTCGCCGGGGGGACACCATATATTTT. This translates into CASSRRGDTIYF.

In DNA, the CDR3 is TGTGCCAGAAGAGGGAGGGGTGAGGGACTAGCGGCAGACACAGATACGCAGTATTTT. Encoded protein: CARRGRGEGLAADTDTQYF. The gene calls are TRBV5-3 and TRBJ2-3; the match to TRBD2 covers 11 bases. TRBV5-3 is given ORF status, its function remaining uncertain. CDR3 size: 19 residues. The trim removed 5 bases at V and 2 bases at J, leaving 16 bases unmatched.

The rearrangement joins TRBV28 to TRBJ1-1; 7 bases align to TRBD1. Trimming took 6 bases from V and 2 from J; bases not matched to a gene: 6. The CDR3 sequence is 14 residues long. Germline values: CDR1 MDHEN, CDR2 SYDVKM. CDR3 bases: TGTGCCAGCAGCCTCGGGACAGCTAACACTGAAGCTTTCTTT. This codes for CASSLGTANTEAFF.

The rearrangement joins TRBV18 to TRBJ2-1, with 7 positions matching TRBD2. This CDR3 is 16 amino acids long. Germline trimming cut 3 bases from V and 6 bases from J; bases unmatched to any gene: 11. The germline V gene has CDR1 KGHSH and CDR2 LQKENI. The CDR3 is CASSPKTARETNEQFF. CDR3 coding DNA: TGTGCCAGCTCACCTAAGACTGCGCGGGAGACCAATGAGCAGTTCTTC. Based on the CDR3 plus reference TRBV18 and TRBJ2-1, the full variable domain is NAGVMQNPRHLVRRRGQEARLRCSPMKGHSHVYWYRQLPEEGLKFMVYLQKENIIDESGMPKERFSAEFPKEGPSILRIQQVVRGDSAAYFCASSPKTARETNEQFFGPGTRLTVL.

This clone has just a few counts. The genes are TRBV5-1 and TRBJ2-2, with 9 bases identical to TRBD2. Per germline, CDR1 SGHRS and CDR2 YFSETQ. After removal of 0 bases from V and 0 bases from J, the junction contained 9 bases not matched to a gene. The length of the CDR3 is 19 residues. The CDR3 loop reads CASSLDISGRLANTGELFF. The CDR3 bases are TGCGCCAGCAGCTTGGACATCAGCGGGAGGCTAGCGAACACCGGGGAGCTGTTTTTT.

The chain uses TRBV3-1 (or the pseudogene TRBV3-2) and TRBJ2-7, with TRBD1 matching 7 bases. This CDR3 comprises 16 residues. CDR1 and CDR2 from the germline V gene are LGHDT and YNNKEL (reference sequence). V was pared by 2 bases and J by 5 bases, with 12 bases of the junction left unmatched. The DNA for the CDR3 is TGTGCCAGCAGCCAATTACAGGGGCGAATTACCGACGAGCAGTACTTC. This sequence encodes CASSQLQGRITDEQYF.

The chain recombines TRBV6-6 with TRBJ2-7, with 8 positions matching TRBD1. V shed 4 bases and J 0 bases; nucleotides not matched to a gene: 5. This CDR3 is built from 15 residues. Germline-derived CDR1 and CDR2 are MNHNY and SVGAGI (reference sequence). DNA of the CDR3: TGTGCCAGCAGTTGGACAGGGATCAGCTCCTACGAGCAGTACTTC. The encoded protein is CASSWTGISSYEQYF.

This clone was observed a few times. The J gene is TRBJ2-7, the V gene TRBV28, with 10 bases fitting TRBD2. CDR1 is MDHEN and CDR2 is SYDVKM in the germline V gene. The trim removed 7 bases at V and 1 base at J, leaving 7 bases unmatched. The CDR3 is 15 amino acids. The CDR3 region is CASTPLAGESYEQYF. In DNA form, the CDR3 reads TGTGCCAGCACCCCCCTAGCGGGAGAGTCCTACGAGCAGTACTTC.

J is TRBJ2-5 and V is TRBV4-2; 7 bases are a match to TRBD2. The V gene's germline CDR1 is LGHNA and CDR2 YNFKEQ. The CDR3 has 14 amino acids. V was pared by 4 bases and J by 0 bases, with 2 bases of the junction left unmatched. CDR3 protein: CASSRAGYQETQYF. CDR3 DNA: TGTGCCAGCAGCCGAGCGGGGTACCAAGAGACCCAGTACTTC.

V is TRBV5-8 and J is TRBJ2-2; 8 bases agree with TRBD2. Germline CDR1 is SGHTS and CDR2 is YDEGEE. V shed 3 bases and J 4 bases; nucleotides not matched to a gene: 5. The CDR3 runs to 15 residues. CDR3 in amino acids: CASSSGLAGTGELFF. Written as DNA, the CDR3 is TGTGCCAGCAGCTCCGGACTAGCTGGCACCGGGGAGCTGTTTTTT.